The 5 T cell receptor beta chains presented below share a single source sample, sequenced in a study of cytomegalovirus exposure and HLA in healthy donors. Amplification used 60 Vbeta primers and 13 Jbeta primers. Method: immunoSEQ multiplex PCR; TCRdb's copy keeps in-frame clones and lacks some. The repertoire consists of a few hundred thousand clones, with approximately 79% occurring once and the leading ten covering around 1.8%. Material for sequencing was PBMCs. These receptors originate from a man aged 18 to 29 in good health and CMV-seronegative.

This sequence joins TRBV7-9 and TRBJ1-1, with TRBD1 identical over 7 bases. The V segment lost 5 bases and the J segment 3 bases; nucleotides outside the gene matches: 9. The CDR3 is made up of 15 amino acids. CDR1 SEHNR and CDR2 FQNEAQ come from the germline V gene (reference sequence). For the CDR3, the DNA is TGTGCCAGCAGCCCACCGGGACAGTTGGACACTGAAGCTTTCTTT. Translation gives CASSPPGQLDTEAFF.

This clone turned up a few times. The chain's CDR3 is CAWKVGTAWRNEQFF. CDR3 DNA sequence: TGTGCCTGGAAAGTCGGGACAGCCTGGAGGAATGAGCAGTTCTTC. The chain links TRBV30 to TRBJ2-1; TRBD1 matches at 7 bases. Germline V gene data show CDR1 as GTSNPN and CDR2 as SVGIG (reference sequence). The CDR3 has 15 amino acids. The ends lost 4 bases at V and 7 bases at J; junction bases unmatched: 13.

This clone was observed once. The V gene is TRBV5-6, the J gene TRBJ2-2, with D perhaps TRBD2 (5 bases). This CDR3 spans 15 amino acids. The V end was cut by 0 bases, the J end by 1 base, with 7 bases between. Germline lookup yields CDR1 SGHDT and CDR2 YYEEEE. The CDR3 loop reads CASSLAGLNTGELFF. CDR3 nucleotides: TGTGCCAGCAGCTTGGCGGGGTTGAACACCGGGGAGCTGTTTTTT.

This chain connects TRBV7-9 to TRBJ1-1; D might be TRBD1 (6 bases). The germline gives CDR1 SEHNR, CDR2 FQNEAQ (reference sequence). CDR3 size: 18 residues. V was clipped by 6 bases and J by 1 base, with 24 bases between them. As DNA, the CDR3 is TGTGCCAGCAGGAGAGGGGGTGGGACCCCTCCTAAGAACACTGAAGCTTTCTTT. It encodes CASRRGGGTPPKNTEAFF.

The J gene is TRBJ1-1, the V gene TRBV5-1; the match to TRBD1 covers 9 bases. Trimming took 5 bases from V and 4 from J; bases not matched to a gene: 9. Germline loops: CDR1 SGHRS, CDR2 YFSETQ. The CDR3 is made up of 15 amino acids. The DNA of the CDR3 is TGCGCCAGCAGTTTACAGGGGGCGAGAGGCACTGAAGCTTTCTTT. The encoded protein is CASSLQGARGTEAFF. The full variable domain, with the rest looked up from reference TRBV5-1 and TRBJ1-1, is KAGVTQTPRYLIKTRGQQVTLSCSPISGHRSVSWYQQTPGQGLQFLFEYFSETQRNKGNFPGRFSGRQFSNSRSEMNVSTLELGDSALYLCASSLQGARGTEAFFGQGTRLTVV.